This TCR beta chain was captured by sequencing in a study of T cell responses to AZD1222 COVID-19 vaccine. Study summary: Pooling was applied to second doses at about 4 or about 12 weeks. Broader study findings: Clonal diversity was possibly underestimated, and the donors were mostly white British, with more females.

CDR1 LGHNA and CDR2 YNFKEQ come from the germline V gene. V lost 1 base, J lost 6 bases, and 7 bases stayed unmatched. The CDR3 consists of 15 residues. Sequenced by immunoSEQ multiplex PCR; TCRdb stores in-frame clones only, minus some. The top ten hold around 5.4% of the sample, which has roughly 70,000 clones, 80% to 90% seen once. As for this clone: The target antigen is unknown.

The sequence came from an adult in good health. The gene calls are TRBV4-2 and TRBJ1-2; 8 nucleotides match TRBD1. Material: peripheral blood, obtained on day 0 of AZD1222 vaccination. The CDR3 is CASSQVSDRVDGYTF. In DNA form, the CDR3 reads TGTGCCAGCAGCCAAGTTTCGGACAGGGTGGATGGCTACACCTTC.